The 28 T cell receptor beta chains in this list originate from one sample, sequenced in a study of CD8 T cells in Susac syndrome. The authors reverse transcribed roughly 0.5 to 1 ug RNA with random hexamers. TCRdb processed the immunoSEQ multiplex PCR reads anew with MiXCR; each CDR3 protein has one entry. The table records about 150,000 distinct CDR3 sequences, about 94% of them present only once. The sample was CD8+ T cells from PBMCs. These TCRs come from a human donor with multiple sclerosis.

The rearrangement links TRBV7-3 to TRBJ2-3; D call uncertain. V was trimmed by 6 bases and J by 0 bases, leaving 13 bases between them. The CDR3 is 15 residues long. The germline V gene encodes CDR1 SGHTA and CDR2 FQGTGA. CDR3 amino acids: CASRKGGGSTDTQYF. In nucleotides, the CDR3 is TGTGCCAGCAGGAAGGGTGGCGGTAGCACAGATACGCAGTATTTT.

This chain links TRBV27 with TRBJ2-7; D is unclear. CDR1 and CDR2 from the germline V gene are MNHEY and SMNVEV (reference sequence). This CDR3 comprises 13 residues. V lost 6 bases to trimming and J lost 6 bases, with 15 bases between them. CDR3 sequence: CASRPSVSSEQYF. The CDR3 DNA reads TGTGCCAGCAGACCCTCGGTCAGCTCCGAGCAGTACTTC.

The CDR3: CAISVGTGFYEQYF. The CDR3 DNA is TGTGCCATCAGTGTGGGGACAGGGTTCTACGAGCAGTACTTC. The genes are TRBV10-3 and TRBJ2-7, with TRBD1 matching 9 bases. V shed 4 bases, J shed 3 bases, and the junction held 4 bases outside the gene matches. In germline, CDR1 is ENHRY, CDR2 SYGVKD. The CDR3 runs 14 residues.

As DNA, the CDR3 is TGCAGTGCTAGAGGGTCCCAAACGGGACATTTGAACACTGAAGCTTTCTTT. Protein product: CSARGSQTGHLNTEAFF. J is TRBJ1-1 and V is TRBV20-1; D is possibly TRBD1 (6 bases). The V gene lost 1 base and the J gene lost 0 bases, with 18 bases spanning the gap. Germline assignment: CDR1 DFQATT and CDR2 SNEGSKA (reference sequence). The length of the CDR3 is 17 residues.

This clonotype was observed once. This chain uses TRBV6-5 with TRBJ1-5, with D tentatively TRBD1 (5 bases). The CDR3 runs to 14 residues. Trimming removed 6 bases from V and 7 bases from J, with 16 bases in between. Germline V lookup: CDR1 MNHEY, CDR2 SVGAGI. As DNA, the CDR3 is TGTGCCAGCAGCCGTTCTGGGACCCGGCAGCCCCAGCATTTT. The encoded protein is CASSRSGTRQPQHF.

This chain links TRBV4-1 with TRBJ2-7, with a possible D match to TRBD1 (6 bases). V gave up 1 base and J gave up 5 bases, with 12 bases separating them. The CDR3 is 14 amino acids. Germline assignment: CDR1 MGHRA and CDR2 YSYEKL. Here the CDR3 reads CASSQASGAHEQYF. The CDR3 nucleotides read TGCGCCAGCAGCCAAGCCTCAGGGGCCCACGAGCAGTACTTC.

The chain links TRBV20-1 to TRBJ2-7, with 12 bases fitting TRBD1. Looked up from germline, CDR1 is DFQATT and CDR2 is SNEGSKA (reference sequence). There are 13 residues in the CDR3. J was trimmed by 6 bases and V by 5 bases; bases with no gene match: 5. CDR3 loop: CSAQGQGAIEQYF. CDR3 nucleotides: TGCAGTGCTCAGGGACAGGGGGCGATCGAGCAGTACTTC.

This rearrangement joins TRBV20-1 to TRBJ1-3; D possibly corresponds to TRBD1 (6 bases). Germline-derived CDR1 and CDR2 are DFQATT and SNEGSKA (reference sequence). The CDR3 contains 18 residues. The V gene lost 0 bases and the J gene lost 2 bases, with 20 bases spanning the gap. The CDR3 nucleotides are TGCAGTGCTAGAGATCTGGGACAAACAGCCCTCGCTGGAAACACCATATATTTT. Translated: CSARDLGQTALAGNTIYF.

The V call is TRBV6-5, the J call TRBJ1-1; D remains ambiguous. V was cut by 0 bases and J by 1 base, with 9 bases left in between. Germline V gene lookup returns CDR1 MNHEY and CDR2 SVGAGI. The CDR3 runs to 15 residues. CDR3 DNA: TGTGCCAGCAGTTACTCGGGCAGGAGGAACACTGAAGCTTTCTTT. This sequence encodes CASSYSGRRNTEAFF.

The chain carries TRBV6-2 or TRBV6-3 and TRBJ1-5; D is possibly TRBD1 (5 bases). Trimming stripped 8 bases from V and 12 bases from J, with 17 bases between. Germline loops: CDR1 MNHEY, CDR2 SVGEGT. The CDR3 is 12 amino acids. The DNA of the CDR3 is TGTGCCAGCTCCAGCCTGACAGCAAACCAGCATTTT. Its protein is CASSSLTANQHF.

The chain recombines TRBV2 with TRBJ2-7; D is perhaps TRBD1 or TRBD2 (5 bases each). The CDR3 length is 12 residues. Trimming stripped 8 bases from V and 5 bases from J, with 13 bases between. The germline V gene encodes CDR1 SNHLY and CDR2 FYNNEI. CDR3 sequence (DNA): TGTGCCAGCCGTCCCGGGGCCCACGAGCAGTACTTC. Translation: CASRPGAHEQYF.

The chain joins TRBV19 to TRBJ2-1; 10 nucleotides match TRBD2. Germline V lookup: CDR1 LNHDA, CDR2 SQIVND (reference sequence). V was clipped by 7 bases and J by 6 bases; unmatched bases: 6. The CDR3 sequence is 14 residues long. The CDR3 is CASNLAGGPNEQFF. The CDR3 DNA reads TGTGCCAGTAATTTAGCGGGGGGCCCCAATGAGCAGTTCTTC.

Comments on this clonotype: A read error may account for a junction end that differs from germline. The chain combines TRBV7-7 with TRBJ2-5; 8 bases map to TRBD1. The germline gives CDR1 SSHAT, CDR2 FNYEAQ (reference sequence). CDR3 length: 15 residues. In DNA form, the CDR3 reads TGTGCTAGCAGCTTACGCCGGGACAGGAGGGAGACCCAGTACTTC. Protein product: CASSLRRDRRETQYF.

The CDR3 bases are TGCAGTGCTAGCCCCCGGGGGGCCGTCAATGAGCAGTTCTTC. Translated, it gives CSASPRGAVNEQFF. This sequence joins TRBV20-1 and TRBJ2-1, with D possibly being TRBD2 (7 bases). CDR1 DFQATT and CDR2 SNEGSKA come from the germline V gene (reference sequence). V was cut by 3 bases and J by 6 bases, with 15 bases left in between. The CDR3 covers 14 residues.

The chain combines TRBV7-9 with TRBJ2-7; D unclear. The CDR3 has 13 amino acids. The germline V and J ends were trimmed by 5 bases and 4 bases, with 12 bases remaining between them. CDR1 and CDR2 (germline): SEHNR, FQNEAQ (reference sequence). CDR3 protein: CASSPGSEYEQYF. Here the CDR3 DNA reads TGTGCCAGCAGCCCGGGCAGCGAGTACGAGCAGTACTTC.

The chain joins TRBV9 to TRBJ2-5, with TRBD2 identical over 11 bases. CDR1 is SGDLS, CDR2 YYNGEE, per germline. The trim removed 4 bases at V and 3 bases at J, leaving 5 bases unmatched. This CDR3 is 15 amino acids long. CDR3 in amino acids: CASSLSGLAEETQYF. The CDR3 bases are TGTGCCAGCAGCCTATCGGGACTAGCGGAAGAGACCCAGTACTTC.

The chain recombines TRBV10-3 with TRBJ1-6, with D perhaps TRBD1 (5 bases). Trimming pared 0 bases from V and 10 bases from J, leaving 7 bases between. CDR3 length: 13 residues. Germline V gene sequence: CDR1 ENHRY, CDR2 SYGVKD. The CDR3 DNA reads as TGTGCCATCAGTGAGTCGGGGGTCTCACCCCTCCACTTT. Its translation is CAISESGVSPLHF.

The chain links TRBV7-3 to TRBJ2-3; TRBD1 matches at 10 bases. V shed 4 bases, J shed 5 bases, and the junction held 6 bases outside the gene matches. The CDR3 consists of 15 residues. Germline CDR1 SGHTA, CDR2 FQGTGA. CDR3: CASSSRTGGQDTQYF. CDR3 bases: TGTGCCAGCAGCTCCCGGACAGGGGGGCAAGATACGCAGTATTTT.

V is TRBV27 and J is TRBJ2-1; possible D gene TRBD2, 5 bases. CDR1 and CDR2 (germline): MNHEY, SMNVEV (reference sequence). The CDR3 contains 16 residues. V was pared by 5 bases and J by 0 bases, with 14 bases between. The DNA of the CDR3 is TGTGCCAGCAGTGCGTCACTAGGTTTCTCCTACAATGAGCAGTTCTTC. Translation gives CASSASLGFSYNEQFF.

V gene TRBV20-1 combines with J gene TRBJ2-1; 11 bases are shared with TRBD2. V trimming: 0 bases; J trimming: 10 bases; junction bases outside the gene matches: 11. From germline, CDR1 is DFQATT and CDR2 SNEGSKA (reference sequence). This CDR3 spans 16 amino acids. The CDR3 loop reads CSARDLGTSGRREQFF. For the CDR3, the DNA is TGCAGTGCTAGAGATCTTGGGACTAGCGGACGGAGGGAGCAGTTCTTC.

The genes are TRBV4-1 and TRBJ2-7; 8 nucleotides agree with TRBD1. The V gene's germline CDR1 is MGHRA and CDR2 YSYEKL. The CDR3 loop spans 16 amino acids. Trimming took 2 bases from V and 1 from J; bases not matched to a gene: 7. CDR3 in amino acids: CASSQQPGQDSYEQYF. CDR3 nucleotides: TGCGCCAGCAGCCAACAACCGGGACAGGATTCCTACGAGCAGTACTTC.

The chain combines TRBV29-1 with TRBJ2-3; 8 bases align to TRBD2. The ends lost 4 bases at V and 5 bases at J; junction bases unmatched: 8. Germline V gene lookup returns CDR1 SQVTM and CDR2 ANQGSEA. The length of the CDR3 is 14 residues. The CDR3 DNA follows: TGCAGCGTTGGGAACGGGGGGGGTCAAGATACGCAGTATTTT. Translating it yields CSVGNGGGQDTQYF.

The chain has TRBV7-2 and TRBJ2-2; 7 bases align to TRBD2. Unmatched junction bases numbered 10, after V lost 7 bases and J lost 5 bases. In germline, CDR1 is SGHTA, CDR2 FQGNSA. The CDR3 is 15 amino acids. CDR3 nucleotides: TGTGCCAGCAACCTAGGGCCTAGCGGTACCGGGGAGCTGTTTTTT. This codes for CASNLGPSGTGELFF. The variable domain in full, completed from reference TRBV7-2 and TRBJ2-2, reads GAGVSQSPSNKVTEKGKDVELRCDPISGHTALYWYRQSLGQGLEFLIYFQGNSAPDKSGLPSDRFSAERTGGSVSTLTIQRTQQEDSAVYLCASNLGPSGTGELFFGEGSRLTVL.

V is TRBV2 and J is TRBJ1-2; tentative D call: TRBD1 (6 bases). CDR3 length: 12 amino acids. Germline values: CDR1 SNHLY, CDR2 FYNNEI. V lost 8 bases and J lost 4, with 11 bases in between. CDR3 residues: CASLGDIYGYTF. The DNA of the CDR3 is TGTGCCAGCCTCGGGGACATCTATGGCTACACCTTC. The full variable domain, completed using reference TRBV2 and TRBJ1-2, is EPEVTQTPSHQVTQMGQEVILRCVPISNHLYFYWYRQILGQKVEFLVSFYNNEISEKSEIFDDQFSVERPDGSNFTLKIRSTKLEDSAMYFCASLGDIYGYTFGSGTRLTVV.

The CDR3 region is CSARDLQGTNQPQHF. CDR3 DNA: TGCAGTGCTAGAGATCTCCAGGGAACGAATCAGCCCCAGCATTTT. The chain links TRBV20-1 to TRBJ1-5, with D maybe TRBD1 (5 bases). Per the germline V gene, CDR1 is DFQATT and CDR2 is SNEGSKA (reference sequence). V gave up 0 bases and J gave up 4 bases, with 13 bases separating them. CDR3 length: 15 residues.

The genes are TRBV6-2 or TRBV6-3 and TRBJ2-2; 7 bases match TRBD1. This CDR3 has 14 residues. The germline gives CDR1 MNHEY, CDR2 SVGEGT. The V and J ends lost 6 bases and 4 bases, in that order; junction bases with no gene match: 5. CDR3 loop: CASSPTGPTGELFF. Written as DNA, the CDR3 is TGTGCCAGCAGCCCGACAGGGCCCACCGGGGAGCTGTTTTTT.

The J gene is TRBJ2-5, the V gene TRBV7-8; 7 bases fit TRBD1. From germline, CDR1 is SGHVS and CDR2 FQNEAQ. Trimming cost V 8 bases and J 5 bases; bases outside gene matches: 17. The CDR3 is 16 residues long. CDR3 sequence (DNA): TGTGCCAGCTGGCATAGGGGCAGATCGACAGGGGAGACCCAGTACTTC. Amino acids: CASWHRGRSTGETQYF.

This chain connects TRBV13 to TRBJ2-1; no definite D call. CDR3 length equals 11 residues. Trimming took 8 bases from V and 10 from J, leaving 12 bases between them. Germline V gives CDR1 PRHDT, CDR2 FYEKMQ (reference sequence). This CDR3 is CASGVAVEQFF. Written as DNA, the CDR3 is TGTGCCAGCGGAGTGGCGGTAGAGCAGTTCTTC.